One and the same sample provided the 7 T cell receptor beta chains below, sequenced in a study of cytomegalovirus exposure and HLA in healthy donors. This PCR relied on a set of 60 Vbeta primers and 13 Jbeta primers. TCRdb keeps only in-frame clones here, not all; method: immunoSEQ multiplex PCR. The sample shows roughly 140,000 clones, approximately 80% of them seen only once. The material sequenced was PBMCs. Receptors were obtained from a woman aged 40 to 49 in good health and CMV-seropositive.

This clone was picked up one time. The CDR3 nucleotides read TGTGCCAGCAGCTTAGCGGGGCTCAGCACAGATACGCAGTATTTT. Translated, it gives CASSLAGLSTDTQYF. The chain carries TRBV7-2 and TRBJ2-3; weak D call: TRBD1 (5 bases). Trimming took off 0 bases at V and 0 bases at J, with 7 bases between the two ends. Per germline, CDR1 SGHTA and CDR2 FQGNSA. This CDR3 spans 15 amino acids.

The J gene is TRBJ2-7, the V gene TRBV6-1; 7 nucleotides line up with TRBD1. The CDR3 has 16 residues. V dropped 4 bases and J dropped 0; count of bases not matched to a gene: 9. Per the germline V gene, CDR1 is MNHNS and CDR2 is SASEGT. CDR3 in amino acids: CASSAQPAGGSYEQYF. CDR3 bases: TGTGCCAGCAGTGCGCAGCCGGCAGGGGGCTCCTACGAGCAGTACTTC.

The V call is TRBV5-1, the J call TRBJ2-7; the match to TRBD1 covers 10 bases. CDR3 length: 16 amino acids. V dropped 0 bases and J dropped 4; count of bases not matched to a gene: 7. Germline CDR1 reads SGHRS; CDR2 reads YFSETQ. DNA of the CDR3: TGCGCCAGCAGCTTGGTACCGGGACAGGGGAATTACGAGCAGTACTTC. Amino acids: CASSLVPGQGNYEQYF.

The genes are TRBV29-1 and TRBJ1-2; 7 nucleotides agree with TRBD1. The germline V gene encodes CDR1 SQVTM and CDR2 ANQGSEA. The CDR3 has 12 amino acids. The ends lost 7 bases at V and 8 bases at J; junction bases unmatched: 10. CDR3 residues: CSGLDRAKGYTF. The CDR3 DNA reads as TGCAGCGGACTCGACAGGGCAAAAGGCTACACCTTC.

V and J are TRBV27 and TRBJ1-4; no definite D call. The CDR3 is 13 amino acids. The V gene's germline CDR1 is MNHEY and CDR2 SMNVEV (reference sequence). Trimming removed 7 bases at V and 5 bases at J, with 11 bases between. CDR3 loop: CASKGRLNEKLFF. As DNA, the CDR3 is TGTGCCAGCAAAGGGAGGTTGAATGAAAAACTGTTTTTT.

Only one count was recorded for this clone. This chain joins TRBV19 and TRBJ2-7, with D maybe TRBD1 (6 bases). V dropped 6 bases and J dropped 3 bases, with 24 bases sitting between them. CDR1 is LNHDA and CDR2 is SQIVND in the germline V gene (reference sequence). The length of the CDR3 is 17 residues. Here the CDR3 DNA reads TGTGCCAGTAGCCCCGGGACATTCGATGGGGAATACTACGAGCAGTACTTC. Translated: CASSPGTFDGEYYEQYF.

The chain carries TRBV25-1 and TRBJ1-6, with D hard to call. CDR1 and CDR2 from the germline V gene are MGHDK and SYGVNS. The CDR3 loop spans 15 amino acids. V dropped 5 bases and J dropped 9 bases, with 17 bases sitting between them. CDR3 region: CASSSNSPFGSPLHF. CDR3 DNA: TGTGCCAGCAGTTCTAACAGCCCATTCGGTTCACCCCTCCACTTT. The whole variable domain, remainder taken from reference TRBV25-1 and TRBJ1-6, is EADIYQTPRYLVIGTGKKITLECSQTMGHDKMYWYQQDPGMELHLIHYSYGVNSTEKGDLSSESTVSRIRTEHFPLTLESARPSHTSQYLCASSSNSPFGSPLHFGNGTRLTVT.